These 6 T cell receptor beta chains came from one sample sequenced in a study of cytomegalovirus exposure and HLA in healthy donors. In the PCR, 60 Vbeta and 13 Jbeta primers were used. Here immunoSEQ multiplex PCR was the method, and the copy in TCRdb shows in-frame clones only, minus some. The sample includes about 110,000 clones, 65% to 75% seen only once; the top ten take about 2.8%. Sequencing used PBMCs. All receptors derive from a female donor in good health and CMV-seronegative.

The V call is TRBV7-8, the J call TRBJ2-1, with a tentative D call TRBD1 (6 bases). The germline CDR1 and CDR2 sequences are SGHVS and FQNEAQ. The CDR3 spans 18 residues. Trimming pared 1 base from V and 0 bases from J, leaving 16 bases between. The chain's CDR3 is CASSLDPRGKSSYNEQFF. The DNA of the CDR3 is TGTGCCAGCAGCTTAGACCCGAGGGGGAAGAGCTCCTACAATGAGCAGTTCTTC.

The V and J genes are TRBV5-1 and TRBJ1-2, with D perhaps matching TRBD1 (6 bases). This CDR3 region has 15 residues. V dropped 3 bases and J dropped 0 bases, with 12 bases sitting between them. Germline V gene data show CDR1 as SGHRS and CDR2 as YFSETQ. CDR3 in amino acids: CASSSDRSSNYGYTF. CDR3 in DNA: TGCGCCAGCAGCTCGGACAGATCCTCTAACTATGGCTACACCTTC.

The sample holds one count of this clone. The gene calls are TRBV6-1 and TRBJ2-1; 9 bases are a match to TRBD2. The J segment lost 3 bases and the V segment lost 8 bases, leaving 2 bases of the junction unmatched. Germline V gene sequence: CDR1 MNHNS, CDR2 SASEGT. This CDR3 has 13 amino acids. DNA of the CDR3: TGTGCCAGCGGGACTAGCCTCTACAATGAGCAGTTCTTC. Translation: CASGTSLYNEQFF.

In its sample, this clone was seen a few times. This CDR3 reads CASSNAPGHQSYEQYF. The CDR3 DNA is TGTGCCAGCAGCAACGCACCGGGACACCAATCCTACGAGCAGTACTTC. V usage is TRBV7-9 and J usage is TRBJ2-7, with D perhaps matching TRBD1 (6 bases). With 5 bases removed from V and 1 base from J, the gap between germline ends came to 18 bases. Germline CDR1 SEHNR, CDR2 FQNEAQ (reference sequence). The CDR3 extends over 16 amino acids.

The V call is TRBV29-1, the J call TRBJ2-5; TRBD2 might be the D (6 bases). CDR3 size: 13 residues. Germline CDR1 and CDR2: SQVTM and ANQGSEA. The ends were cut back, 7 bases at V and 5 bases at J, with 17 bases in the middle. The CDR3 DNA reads TGCAGCGGTGTCAATTTGGGGAGGGAGACCCAGTACTTC. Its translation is CSGVNLGRETQYF. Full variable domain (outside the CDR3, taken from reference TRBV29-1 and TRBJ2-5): SAVISQKPSRDICQRGTSLTIQCQVDSQVTMMFWYRQQPGQSLTLIATANQGSEATYESGFVIDKFPISRPNLTFSTLTVSNMSPEDSSIYLCSGVNLGRETQYFGPGTRLLVL.

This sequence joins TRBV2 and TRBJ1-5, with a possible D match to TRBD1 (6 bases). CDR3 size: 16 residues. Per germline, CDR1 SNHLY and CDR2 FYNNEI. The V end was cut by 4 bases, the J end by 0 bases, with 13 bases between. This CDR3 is CASSASHRASNQPQHF. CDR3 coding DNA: TGTGCCAGCAGTGCCTCCCACAGGGCTAGCAATCAGCCCCAGCATTTT.